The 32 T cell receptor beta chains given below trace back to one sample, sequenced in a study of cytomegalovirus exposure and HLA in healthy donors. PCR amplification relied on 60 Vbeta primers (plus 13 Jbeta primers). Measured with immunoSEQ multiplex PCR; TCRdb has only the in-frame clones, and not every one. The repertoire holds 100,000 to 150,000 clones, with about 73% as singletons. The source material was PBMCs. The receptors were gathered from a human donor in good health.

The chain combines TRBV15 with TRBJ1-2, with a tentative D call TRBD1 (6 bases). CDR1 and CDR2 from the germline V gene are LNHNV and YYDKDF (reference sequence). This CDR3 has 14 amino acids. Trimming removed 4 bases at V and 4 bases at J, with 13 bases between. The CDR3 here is CATSISTGAYGYTF. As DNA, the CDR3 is TGTGCCACCAGCATATCGACAGGCGCCTATGGCTACACCTTC. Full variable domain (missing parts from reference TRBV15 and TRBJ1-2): DAMVIQNPRYQVTQFGKPVTLSCSQTLNHNVMYWYQQKSSQAPKLLFHYYDKDFNNEADTPDNFQSRRPNTSFCFLDIRSPGLGDTAMYLCATSISTGAYGYTFGSGTRLTVV.

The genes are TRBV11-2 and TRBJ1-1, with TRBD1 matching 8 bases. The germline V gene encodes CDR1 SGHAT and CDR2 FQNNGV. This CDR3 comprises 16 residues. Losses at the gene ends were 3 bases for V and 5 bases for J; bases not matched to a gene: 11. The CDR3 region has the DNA TGTGCCAGCAGCTTCACCCCCCGTCGGACAGGGACTGAAGCTTTCTTT. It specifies CASSFTPRRTGTEAFF.

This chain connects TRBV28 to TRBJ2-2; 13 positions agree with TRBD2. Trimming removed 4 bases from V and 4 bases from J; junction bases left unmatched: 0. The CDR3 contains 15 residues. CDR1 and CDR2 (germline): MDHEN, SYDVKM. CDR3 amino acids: CASSWTSGSTGELFF. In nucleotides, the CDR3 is TGTGCCAGCAGTTGGACTAGCGGGAGCACCGGGGAGCTGTTTTTT.

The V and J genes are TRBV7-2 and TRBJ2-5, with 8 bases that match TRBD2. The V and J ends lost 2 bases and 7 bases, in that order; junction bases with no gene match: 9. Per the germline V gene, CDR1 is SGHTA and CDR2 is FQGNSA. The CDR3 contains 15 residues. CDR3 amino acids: CASSLSVAGWGTQYF. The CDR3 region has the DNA TGTGCCAGCAGCTTAAGTGTAGCGGGGTGGGGGACCCAGTACTTC.

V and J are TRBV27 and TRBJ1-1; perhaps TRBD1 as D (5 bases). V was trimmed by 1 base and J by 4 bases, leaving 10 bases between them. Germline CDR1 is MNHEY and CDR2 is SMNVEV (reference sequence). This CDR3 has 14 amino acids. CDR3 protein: CASSLFTGGTEAFF. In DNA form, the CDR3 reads TGTGCCAGCAGTTTATTCACCGGGGGCACTGAAGCTTTCTTT.

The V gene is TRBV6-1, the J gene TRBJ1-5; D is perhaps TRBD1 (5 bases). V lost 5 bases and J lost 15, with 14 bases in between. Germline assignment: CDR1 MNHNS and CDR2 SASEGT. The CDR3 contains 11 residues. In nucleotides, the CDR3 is TGTGCCAGCAGTCCAGGGTCGTCTCGGCATTTT. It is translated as CASSPGSSRHF.

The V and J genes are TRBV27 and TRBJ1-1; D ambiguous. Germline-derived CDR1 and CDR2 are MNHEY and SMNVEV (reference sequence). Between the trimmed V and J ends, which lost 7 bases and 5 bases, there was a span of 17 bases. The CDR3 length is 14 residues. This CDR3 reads CASNTNGRRTEAFF. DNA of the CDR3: TGTGCCAGCAACACAAACGGTCGCAGGACTGAAGCTTTCTTT.

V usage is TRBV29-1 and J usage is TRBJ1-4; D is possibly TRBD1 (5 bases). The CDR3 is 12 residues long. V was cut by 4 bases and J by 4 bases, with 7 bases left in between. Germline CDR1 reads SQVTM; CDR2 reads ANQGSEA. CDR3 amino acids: CSVGGVNEKLFF. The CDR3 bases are TGCAGCGTTGGGGGGGTTAATGAAAAACTGTTTTTT.

The CDR3 DNA is TGTGCCAGCCAAGACAGGGCGAGGTACCAAGAGACCCAGTACTTC. This sequence encodes CASQDRARYQETQYF. The gene calls are TRBV28 and TRBJ2-5; 7 positions agree with TRBD1. V lost 8 bases, J lost 0 bases, and 9 bases stayed unmatched. This CDR3 has 15 amino acids. Germline-derived CDR1 and CDR2 are MDHEN and SYDVKM.

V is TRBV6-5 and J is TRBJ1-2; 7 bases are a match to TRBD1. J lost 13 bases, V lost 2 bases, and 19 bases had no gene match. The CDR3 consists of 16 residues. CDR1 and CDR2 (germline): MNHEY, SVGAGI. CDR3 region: CASSYAPTGSMVGFTF. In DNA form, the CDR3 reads TGTGCCAGCAGTTACGCACCGACAGGGTCTATGGTGGGTTTCACCTTC.

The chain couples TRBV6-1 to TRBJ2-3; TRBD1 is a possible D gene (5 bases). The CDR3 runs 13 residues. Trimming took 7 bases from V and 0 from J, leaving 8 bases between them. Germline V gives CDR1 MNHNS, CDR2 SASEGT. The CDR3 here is CASKQGSTDTQYF. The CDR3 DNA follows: TGTGCCAGCAAGCAGGGCAGCACAGATACGCAGTATTTT.

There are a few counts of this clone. The CDR3 here is CASSIGGNGYGYTF. CDR3 bases: TGTGCCAGTAGTATAGGAGGAAATGGCTATGGCTACACCTTC. The chain is built from TRBV19 and TRBJ1-2; D unclear. Germline V CDR1 and CDR2: LNHDA, SQIVND (reference sequence). V gave up 1 base and J gave up 4 bases, with 10 bases separating them. CDR3 length: 14 amino acids.

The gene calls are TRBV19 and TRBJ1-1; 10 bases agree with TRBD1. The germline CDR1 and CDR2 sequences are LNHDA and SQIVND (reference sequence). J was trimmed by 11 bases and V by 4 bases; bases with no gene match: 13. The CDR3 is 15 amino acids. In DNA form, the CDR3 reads TGTGCCAGTAGTACAAGGGACAGGGGAGGTTTCGGCGCTTTCTTT. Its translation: CASSTRDRGGFGAFF.

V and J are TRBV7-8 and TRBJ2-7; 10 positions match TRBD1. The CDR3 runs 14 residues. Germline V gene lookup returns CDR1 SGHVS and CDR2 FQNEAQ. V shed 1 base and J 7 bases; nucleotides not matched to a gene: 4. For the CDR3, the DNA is TGTGCCAGCAGCTTAGGACAGGGGGCTTGGGAGCAGTACTTC. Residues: CASSLGQGAWEQYF.

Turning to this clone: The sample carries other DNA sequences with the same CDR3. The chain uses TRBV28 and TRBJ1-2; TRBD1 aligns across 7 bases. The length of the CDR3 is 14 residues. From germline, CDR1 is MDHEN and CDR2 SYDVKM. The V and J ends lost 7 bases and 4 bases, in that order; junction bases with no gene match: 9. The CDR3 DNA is TGTGCCAGCAATTTGGGGACAGAGTTCTATGGCTACACCTTC. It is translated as CASNLGTEFYGYTF.

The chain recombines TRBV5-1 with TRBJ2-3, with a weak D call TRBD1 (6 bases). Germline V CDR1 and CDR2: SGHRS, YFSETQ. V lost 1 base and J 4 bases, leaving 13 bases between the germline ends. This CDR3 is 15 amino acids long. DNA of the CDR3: TGCGCCAGCAGCTTGAGGACAGCAGGGGCAGATACGCAGTATTTT. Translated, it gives CASSLRTAGADTQYF.

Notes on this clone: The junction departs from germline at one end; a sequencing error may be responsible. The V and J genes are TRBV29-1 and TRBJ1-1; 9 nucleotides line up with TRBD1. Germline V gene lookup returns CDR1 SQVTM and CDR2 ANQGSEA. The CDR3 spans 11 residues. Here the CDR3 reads CSVEGTGNAFF. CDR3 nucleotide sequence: TGCAGCGTAGAAGGGACAGGGAACGCTTTCTTT.

In DNA form, the CDR3 reads TGCGCCAGCAGCTTGGCGCCGTCAACTAGCACAGATACGCAGTATTTT. It yields the protein CASSLAPSTSTDTQYF. The chain links TRBV5-1 to TRBJ2-3; no clear D. CDR3 length equals 16 residues. The germline gives CDR1 SGHRS, CDR2 YFSETQ. Trimming took 0 bases from V and 0 from J, leaving 11 bases between them.

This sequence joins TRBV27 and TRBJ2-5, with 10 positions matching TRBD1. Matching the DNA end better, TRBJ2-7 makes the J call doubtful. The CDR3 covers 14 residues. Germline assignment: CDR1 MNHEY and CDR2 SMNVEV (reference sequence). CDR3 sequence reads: CASSPWDRGYEQYF. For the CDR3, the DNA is TGTGCCAGCAGTCCTTGGGACAGGGGTTACGAGCAGTACTTC.

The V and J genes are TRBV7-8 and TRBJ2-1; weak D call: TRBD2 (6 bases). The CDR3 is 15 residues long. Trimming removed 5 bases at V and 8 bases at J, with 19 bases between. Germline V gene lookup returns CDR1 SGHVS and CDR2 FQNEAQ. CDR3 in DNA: TGTGCCAGCAGCAAACCGGGACTCGGTTCCTATGAGCAGTTCTTC. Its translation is CASSKPGLGSYEQFF.

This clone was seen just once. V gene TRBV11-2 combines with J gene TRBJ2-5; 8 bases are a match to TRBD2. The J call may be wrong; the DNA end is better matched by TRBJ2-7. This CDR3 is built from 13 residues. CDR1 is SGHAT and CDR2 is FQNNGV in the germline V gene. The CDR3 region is CASEVAGLYEQYF. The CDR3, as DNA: TGTGCCAGCGAGGTAGCGGGGCTCTACGAGCAGTACTTC.

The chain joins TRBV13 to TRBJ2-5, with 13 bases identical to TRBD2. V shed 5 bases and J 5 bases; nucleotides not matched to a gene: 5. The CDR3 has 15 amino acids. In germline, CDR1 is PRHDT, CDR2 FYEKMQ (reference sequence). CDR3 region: CASSPGLAGRETQYF. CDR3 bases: TGTGCCAGCAGCCCGGGACTAGCGGGACGTGAGACCCAGTACTTC.

This chain's CDR3 is CASSYGTGFGTEAFF. The CDR3 DNA reads TGTGCCAGCAGCTACGGGACAGGGTTTGGCACTGAAGCTTTCTTT. This sequence joins TRBV5-4 and TRBJ1-1, with 9 bases that match TRBD1. Germline V gene data show CDR1 as SGHNT and CDR2 as YYREEE (reference sequence). The CDR3 is made up of 15 amino acids. The V and J ends lost 3 bases and 4 bases, in that order; junction bases with no gene match: 7.

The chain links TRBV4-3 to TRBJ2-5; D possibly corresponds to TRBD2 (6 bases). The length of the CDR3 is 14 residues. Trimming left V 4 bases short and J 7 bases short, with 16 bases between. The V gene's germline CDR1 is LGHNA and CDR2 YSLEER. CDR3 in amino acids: CASSPGGEVGTQYF. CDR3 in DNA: TGCGCCAGCAGCCCGGGCGGGGAGGTGGGGACCCAGTACTTC.

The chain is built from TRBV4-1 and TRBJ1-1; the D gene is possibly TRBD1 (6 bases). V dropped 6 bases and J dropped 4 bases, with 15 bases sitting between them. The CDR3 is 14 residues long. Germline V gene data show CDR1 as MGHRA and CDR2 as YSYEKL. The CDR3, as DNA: TGCGCCAGCAGTTTTAAAGGGGGGGGCACTGAAGCTTTCTTT. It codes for CASSFKGGGTEAFF.

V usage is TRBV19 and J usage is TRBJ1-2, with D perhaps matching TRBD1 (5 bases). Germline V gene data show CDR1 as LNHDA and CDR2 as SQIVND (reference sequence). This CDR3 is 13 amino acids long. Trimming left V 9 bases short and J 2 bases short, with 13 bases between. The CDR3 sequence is CASALGGNYGYTF. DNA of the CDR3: TGTGCCAGCGCCTTGGGGGGGAACTATGGCTACACCTTC.

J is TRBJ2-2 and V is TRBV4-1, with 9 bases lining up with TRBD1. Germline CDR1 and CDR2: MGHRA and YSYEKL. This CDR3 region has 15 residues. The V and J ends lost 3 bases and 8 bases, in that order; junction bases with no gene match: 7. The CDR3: CASSQPDRGGGELFF. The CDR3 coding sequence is TGCGCCAGCAGCCAGCCGGACAGGGGAGGGGGGGAGCTGTTTTTT.

The CDR3 nucleotides are TGTGCCAGCAGCCAAGCCAGGCAATTCGGGGGAAGGGCTTTCTTT. Protein: CASSQARQFGGRAFF. The chain has TRBV14 and TRBJ1-1; D might be TRBD1 (5 bases). Germline lookup yields CDR1 SGHDN and CDR2 FVKESK. Between the trimmed V and J ends, which lost 1 base and 11 bases, there was a span of 20 bases. The CDR3 spans 15 residues.

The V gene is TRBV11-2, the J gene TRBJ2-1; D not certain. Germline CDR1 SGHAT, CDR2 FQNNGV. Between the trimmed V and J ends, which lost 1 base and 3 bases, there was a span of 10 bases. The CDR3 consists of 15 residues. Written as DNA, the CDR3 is TGTGCCAGCAGCTTAGGAGCGTCGGACTACAATGAGCAGTTCTTC. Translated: CASSLGASDYNEQFF.

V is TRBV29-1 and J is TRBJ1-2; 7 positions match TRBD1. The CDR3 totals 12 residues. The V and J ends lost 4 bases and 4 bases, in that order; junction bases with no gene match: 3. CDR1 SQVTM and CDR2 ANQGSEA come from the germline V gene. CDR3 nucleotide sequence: TGCAGCGTTGGTGGGACAGTCTATGGCTACACCTTC. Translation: CSVGGTVYGYTF.

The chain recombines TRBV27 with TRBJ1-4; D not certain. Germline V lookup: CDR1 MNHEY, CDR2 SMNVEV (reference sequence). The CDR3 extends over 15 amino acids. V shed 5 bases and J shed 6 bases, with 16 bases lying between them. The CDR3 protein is CASSPGNGIHEKLFF. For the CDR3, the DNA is TGTGCCAGCAGTCCCGGGAATGGGATTCATGAAAAACTGTTTTTT. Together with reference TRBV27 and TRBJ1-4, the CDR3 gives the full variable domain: EAQVTQNPRYLITVTGKKLTVTCSQNMNHEYMSWYRQDPGLGLRQIYYSMNVEVTDKGDVPEGYKVSRKEKRNFPLILESPSPNQTSLYFCASSPGNGIHEKLFFGSGTQLSVL.

CDR3 protein: CAWSVVGGISYEQYF. Written as DNA, the CDR3 is TGTGCCTGGAGTGTTGTGGGGGGGATATCCTACGAGCAGTACTTC. The chain employs TRBV30 and TRBJ2-5; 7 nucleotides match TRBD2. The end of the DNA aligns better with TRBJ2-7, so the J call may be wrong. Germline CDR1 and CDR2: GTSNPN and SVGIG (reference sequence). The CDR3 length is 15 residues.